This T cell receptor beta chain comes out of a study of T-cell memory formation after mild COVID-19. Overall study: TCR clusters showed largely donor specificity.

Study conclusions and caveats: CD4+ contracting clones were mainly CM and EM; CD8+ ones, EMRA. The pre-infection memory compartment contained some responding clones, suggesting cross-reactive memory joined.

One entry per CDR3 protein, called by TCRdb with MiXCR from the 5' RACE reads. The table has around 310,000 distinct CDR3 sequences, roughly 15% seen once. With V trimmed by 4 bases and J by 4 bases, 7 bases remained unmatched. Germline lookup yields CDR1 SGHTA and CDR2 FQGNSA. CDR3 length: 15 residues. This clonotype appeared a few times. The antigen is not known. The receptor was isolated from a man between 18 and 29 years old who had mild COVID-19 (a few samples of this study predate the infection). Cell type and time point are not known. The V gene is TRBV7-2, the J gene TRBJ2-1, with 7 bases that match TRBD1. The sequencing input was PBMCs or a T cell subset sorted from them (not recorded which). In nucleotides, the CDR3 is TGTGCCAGCAGCTCGCGCACGGGACAGTACAATGAGCAGTTCTTC. This translates into CASSSRTGQYNEQFF.